A single sample gave rise to the 20 T cell receptor beta chains below, sequenced in a study of blood T cell repertoires in COVID-19. Produced via immunoSEQ multiplex PCR; TCRdb's table is partial and in-frame only. The sample lists some 390,000 clones, about 87% seen once, with 2.5% to 3.5% in the top ten. Input material: peripheral blood. The source of these receptors is a human donor in a cohort sampled during active COVID-19.

V is TRBV6-4 and J is TRBJ2-3, with TRBD2 matching 10 bases. V was clipped by 4 bases and J by 3 bases; unmatched bases: 4. The germline CDR1 and CDR2 sequences are MRHNA and SNTAGT. The CDR3 consists of 15 residues. The CDR3 loop is CASSGSAGGTDTQYF. The CDR3 DNA sequence: TGTGCCAGCAGTGGATCAGCGGGAGGGACAGATACGCAGTATTTT.

The chain couples TRBV5-5 to TRBJ1-5, with 7 bases that match TRBD1. The CDR3 is made up of 14 amino acids. Germline V gene lookup returns CDR1 SGHKS and CDR2 YYEKEE (reference sequence). V was pared by 4 bases and J by 7 bases, with 8 bases of the junction left unmatched. CDR3 DNA sequence: TGTGCCAGCAGCGGCGATGTACAGGGGCAGCCCCAGCATTTT. The encoded protein is CASSGDVQGQPQHF.

The chain joins TRBV6-1 to TRBJ1-2; 7 bases fit TRBD1. V lost 3 bases to trimming and J lost 1 base; unmatched junction nucleotides: 5. Germline loops: CDR1 MNHNS, CDR2 SASEGT. The CDR3 contains 15 residues. The CDR3 region is CASSDSAGGNYGYTF. The CDR3 DNA reads as TGTGCCAGCAGTGATTCGGCAGGGGGTAACTATGGCTACACCTTC.

This rearrangement joins TRBV5-4 to TRBJ1-1; TRBD1 matches 8 bases. Germline CDR1 is SGHNT and CDR2 is YYREEE (reference sequence). The CDR3 length is 15 residues. J gave up 0 bases and V 3 bases, and 4 bases lay outside the gene matches. The CDR3 DNA reads TGTGCCAGCAGCTGGGGGGACAGGATGAACACTGAAGCTTTCTTT. Translation: CASSWGDRMNTEAFF. The full variable domain, completed using reference TRBV5-4 and TRBJ1-1, is ETGVTQSPTHLIKTRGQQVTLRCSSQSGHNTVSWYQQALGQGPQFIFQYYREEENGRGNFPPRFSGLQFPNYSSELNVNALELDDSALYLCASSWGDRMNTEAFFGQGTRLTVV.

The chain is built from TRBV2 and TRBJ2-4; 7 nucleotides agree with TRBD1. Germline V gene lookup returns CDR1 SNHLY and CDR2 FYNNEI. V shed 5 bases and J 4 bases; nucleotides not matched to a gene: 5. The CDR3 runs 14 residues. This CDR3 is CASSPGTVKNIQYF. CDR3 DNA: TGTGCCAGCAGTCCCGGGACAGTTAAAAACATTCAGTACTTC.

The J gene is TRBJ1-5, the V gene TRBV19; 11 positions agree with TRBD1. The trim removed 2 bases at V and 6 bases at J, leaving 6 bases unmatched. The CDR3 contains 16 residues. The germline V gene encodes CDR1 LNHDA and CDR2 SQIVND (reference sequence). CDR3 protein: CASSIILGQGVQPQHF. The CDR3 DNA is TGTGCCAGTAGTATAATTTTGGGACAGGGGGTTCAGCCCCAGCATTTT. Drawing the rest from reference TRBV19 and TRBJ1-5, the complete variable domain is DGGITQSPKYLFRKEGQNVTLSCEQNLNHDAMYWYRQDPGQGLRLIYYSQIVNDFQKGDIAEGYSVSREKKESFPLTVTSAQKNPTAFYLCASSIILGQGVQPQHFGDGTRLSIL.

This chain uses TRBV19 with TRBJ2-5; 10 bases map to TRBD1. The length of the CDR3 is 15 residues. V was clipped by 5 bases and J by 4 bases; unmatched bases: 7. Germline lookup yields CDR1 LNHDA and CDR2 SQIVND (reference sequence). The CDR3 coding sequence is TGTGCCAGTAGTTCCACCGGGACAGGGGCAGAGACCCAGTACTTC. Its protein is CASSSTGTGAETQYF.

This rearrangement joins TRBV6-5 to TRBJ2-3; D perhaps matches TRBD1 (5 bases). The germline V gene has CDR1 MNHEY and CDR2 SVGAGI. This CDR3 spans 12 amino acids. The V end lost 8 bases, the J end lost 2 bases, and 8 bases lay between the germline ends. In DNA form, the CDR3 reads TGTGCCAGCTCAGGGCACACAGATACGCAGTATTTT. Residues: CASSGHTDTQYF.

This chain links TRBV6-4 with TRBJ1-5; the D is unclear. The length of the CDR3 is 16 residues. The V and J ends lost 3 bases and 3 bases respectively, with 15 bases between them. From germline, CDR1 is MRHNA and CDR2 SNTAGT. CDR3 residues: CASSDSYLNPNQPQHF. CDR3 sequence (DNA): TGTGCCAGCAGTGATTCCTATTTAAATCCCAATCAGCCCCAGCATTTT.

The chain recombines TRBV6-5 with TRBJ1-2; 8 bases agree with TRBD1. The CDR3 is 14 amino acids. Germline V gene lookup returns CDR1 MNHEY and CDR2 SVGAGI. Losses at the gene ends were 6 bases for V and 4 bases for J; bases not matched to a gene: 7. The CDR3 DNA reads TGTGCCAGCAGCCCCGAAGGACAGGGCTATGGCTACACCTTC. It is translated as CASSPEGQGYGYTF.

The chain has TRBV5-1 and TRBJ1-6; 11 bases line up with TRBD1. The CDR3 contains 15 residues. Germline V gene data show CDR1 as SGHRS and CDR2 as YFSETQ. The V and J ends lost 3 bases and 6 bases, in that order; junction bases with no gene match: 2. This CDR3 reads CASSSGTGGNSPLHF. CDR3 coding DNA: TGCGCCAGCAGCTCCGGGACAGGGGGTAATTCACCCCTCCACTTT.

The V gene is TRBV14, the J gene TRBJ1-6; no reliable D call. CDR3 length: 15 amino acids. The V end lost 1 base, the J end lost 5 bases, and 9 bases lay between the germline ends. Germline values: CDR1 SGHDN, CDR2 FVKESK. CDR3 sequence: CASSQAHRNNSPLHF. The CDR3, as DNA: TGTGCCAGCAGCCAAGCTCACAGAAATAATTCACCCCTCCACTTT.

The genes are TRBV2 and TRBJ1-1; maybe TRBD1 (5 bases). The CDR3 has 16 residues. Looked up from germline, CDR1 is SNHLY and CDR2 is FYNNEI. V was pared by 0 bases and J by 3 bases, with 14 bases between. The CDR3 region is CASSEALGGGYTEAFF. The CDR3 DNA reads as TGTGCCAGCAGTGAAGCGCTTGGGGGGGGTTACACTGAAGCTTTCTTT. Full variable domain (missing parts from reference TRBV2 and TRBJ1-1): EPEVTQTPSHQVTQMGQEVILRCVPISNHLYFYWYRQILGQKVEFLVSFYNNEISEKSEIFDDQFSVERPDGSNFTLKIRSTKLEDSAMYFCASSEALGGGYTEAFFGQGTRLTVV.

The chain links TRBV2 to TRBJ1-3; D is unresolved. CDR1 is SNHLY and CDR2 is FYNNEI in the germline V gene. This CDR3 is built from 16 residues. The V end lost 3 bases, the J end lost 2 bases, and 14 bases lay between the germline ends. The CDR3 region is CASSDRGTGTGNTIYF. CDR3 nucleotides: TGTGCCAGCAGTGACCGGGGAACGGGAACTGGAAACACCATATATTTT.

The chain has TRBV28 and TRBJ2-7; weak D call: TRBD1 (5 bases). The CDR3 is made up of 13 amino acids. Germline V gene data show CDR1 as MDHEN and CDR2 as SYDVKM. Trimming cost V 2 bases and J 7 bases, with 12 bases left between them. For the CDR3, the DNA is TGTGCCAGCAGTTTAACAGGTCTGGGAGAGCAGTACTTC. Amino acid sequence: CASSLTGLGEQYF.

This clone was observed a handful of times. The CDR3 loop reads CASSLDQGWNEQFF. The CDR3 nucleotides are TGTGCCAGCAGCTTGGATCAGGGCTGGAATGAGCAGTTCTTC. The V and J genes are TRBV11-1 and TRBJ2-1; tentatively, D is TRBD1 (5 bases). Trimming removed 3 bases at V and 7 bases at J, with 13 bases between. The CDR3 length is 14 residues. CDR1 and CDR2 from the germline V gene are SGHAT and FQDESV (reference sequence). The full variable domain, completed using reference TRBV11-1 and TRBJ2-1, is EAEVAQSPRYKITEKSQAVAFWCDPISGHATLYWYRQILGQGPELLVQFQDESVVDDSQLPKDRFSAERLKGVDSTLKIQPAELGDSAMYLCASSLDQGWNEQFFGPGTRLTVL.

The rearrangement links TRBV29-1 to TRBJ1-1; D is perhaps TRBD1 (6 bases). The germline V gene has CDR1 SQVTM and CDR2 ANQGSEA. Trimming cost V 4 bases and J 7 bases, with 13 bases left between them. This CDR3 region has 12 residues. The CDR3 loop reads CSVGQGQGEAFF. The CDR3 region has the DNA TGCAGCGTTGGTCAGGGGCAGGGTGAAGCTTTCTTT.

The rearrangement uses TRBV2 and TRBJ1-1; 9 positions agree with TRBD1. CDR1 and CDR2 (germline): SNHLY, FYNNEI. The ends lost 5 bases at V and 3 bases at J; junction bases unmatched: 4. CDR3 size: 14 residues. The CDR3 region is CASSRQGVDTEAFF. In DNA, the CDR3 is TGTGCCAGCAGTAGACAGGGGGTGGACACTGAAGCTTTCTTT.

CDR3 sequence: CASSQTGVQPQHF. The CDR3 DNA is TGCGCCAGCAGCCAGACAGGGGTGCAGCCCCAGCATTTT. The chain links TRBV4-1 to TRBJ1-5; 8 bases are shared with TRBD1. This CDR3 has 13 residues. Germline V gene lookup returns CDR1 MGHRA and CDR2 YSYEKL. With V trimmed by 3 bases and J by 7 bases, 2 bases remained unmatched.

As to this clone: Other DNA sequences in this specimen translate into the identical CDR3. The chain carries TRBV11-2 and TRBJ1-1, with D possibly matching TRBD1 (5 bases). Germline V gene lookup returns CDR1 SGHAT and CDR2 FQNNGV. V lost 2 bases and J 5 bases, leaving 15 bases between the germline ends. The CDR3 runs to 15 residues. CDR3 sequence: CASSLRGAGGTEAFF. In DNA form, the CDR3 reads TGTGCCAGCAGCTTAAGAGGGGCGGGGGGTACTGAAGCTTTCTTT.